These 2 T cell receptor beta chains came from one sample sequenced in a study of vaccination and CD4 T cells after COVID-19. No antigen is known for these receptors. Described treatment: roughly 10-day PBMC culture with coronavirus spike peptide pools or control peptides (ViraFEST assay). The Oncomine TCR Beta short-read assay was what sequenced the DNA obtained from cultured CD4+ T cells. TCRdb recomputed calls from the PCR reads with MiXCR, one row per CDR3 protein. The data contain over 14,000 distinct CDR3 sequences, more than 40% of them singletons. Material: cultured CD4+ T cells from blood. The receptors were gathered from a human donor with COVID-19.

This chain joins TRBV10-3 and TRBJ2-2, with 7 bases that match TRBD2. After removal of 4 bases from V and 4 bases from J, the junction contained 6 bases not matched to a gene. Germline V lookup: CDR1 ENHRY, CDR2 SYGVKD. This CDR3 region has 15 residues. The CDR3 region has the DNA TGTGCCATCAGTGCCGGGGGGTTGGGCACCGGGGAGCTGTTTTTT. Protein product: CAISAGGLGTGELFF.

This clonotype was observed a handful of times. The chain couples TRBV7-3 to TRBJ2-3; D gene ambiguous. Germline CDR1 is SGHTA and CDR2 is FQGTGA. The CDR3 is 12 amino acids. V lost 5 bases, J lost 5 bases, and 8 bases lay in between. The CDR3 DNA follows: TGTGCCAGCAGCGGCGACGGAGATACGCAGTATTTT. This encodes CASSGDGDTQYF.